The next 28 T cell receptor beta chains were all read from a single sample in a study of blood T cells in healthy people across ages. The authors ran a second PCR of about 6 to 11 cycles using a sample-barcoded 5' primer and a J-beta primer mix. TCRdb used MiXCR to reprocess the 5' RACE reads, holding one entry per CDR3 protein. The table lists 1.6 million or so distinct CDR3 sequences, around 35% of them singletons. Sequencing input: blood. The receptors originated from a woman in her 30s in good health.

This clonotype was counted many times. The J gene is TRBJ2-1, the V gene TRBV4-1, with D possibly being TRBD1 (6 bases). CDR3 length: 16 amino acids. Per germline, CDR1 MGHRA and CDR2 YSYEKL. Trimming shortened V by 4 bases and J by 1 base, and 14 bases separated the two germline ends. DNA for the CDR3: TGCGCCAGCAGCCCCCAACAGGGAATATCCTACAATGAGCAGTTCTTC. Translation: CASSPQQGISYNEQFF.

This clonotype came up once. The gene calls are TRBV4-1 and TRBJ2-7; weak D call: TRBD2 (5 bases). This CDR3 comprises 13 residues. Trimming pared 2 bases from V and 6 bases from J, leaving 11 bases between. From germline, CDR1 is MGHRA and CDR2 YSYEKL. The chain's CDR3 is CASSQHNEGEQYF. CDR3 sequence (DNA): TGCGCCAGCAGCCAACACAACGAGGGCGAGCAGTACTTC.

The chain couples TRBV9 to TRBJ1-1; 7 nucleotides agree with TRBD1. The length of the CDR3 is 15 residues. Germline lookup yields CDR1 SGDLS and CDR2 YYNGEE. The V and J ends lost 0 bases and 1 base, in that order; junction bases with no gene match: 3. In DNA form, the CDR3 reads TGTGCCAGCAGCGTAGATGGACAGGAGAACACTGAAGCTTTCTTT. This codes for CASSVDGQENTEAFF.

This chain links TRBV4-2 with TRBJ2-7, with D possibly being TRBD2 (6 bases). Germline V gives CDR1 LGHNA, CDR2 YNFKEQ. Between the trimmed V and J ends, which lost 0 bases and 2 bases, there was a span of 14 bases. CDR3 size: 16 residues. DNA for the CDR3: TGTGCCAGCAGCCAAGAACTAGCTAGCGCGACCTACGAGCAGTACTTC. Its protein product is CASSQELASATYEQYF.

This clonotype came up a few times. J is TRBJ2-3 and V is TRBV5-1, with D maybe TRBD1 (5 bases). Between the trimmed V and J ends, which lost 4 bases and 2 bases, there was a span of 14 bases. Germline lookup yields CDR1 SGHRS and CDR2 YFSETQ. The CDR3 runs 15 residues. The CDR3 loop is CASSPDNQITDTQYF. CDR3 sequence (DNA): TGCGCCAGCAGCCCGGACAACCAAATCACAGATACGCAGTATTTT.

The chain carries TRBV5-1 and TRBJ2-5; 11 positions match TRBD2. CDR1 and CDR2 from the germline V gene are SGHRS and YFSETQ. V was clipped by 4 bases and J by 4 bases; unmatched bases: 6. The CDR3 is 15 amino acids. CDR3 DNA sequence: TGCGCCAGCAGCGAACAGACTAGCGGGGTAGAGACCCAGTACTTC. Its protein product is CASSEQTSGVETQYF.

The CDR3 DNA sequence: TGCAGCGGAGGGGGCGCGACTGTGAACACTGAAGCTTTCTTT. This codes for CSGGGATVNTEAFF. The rearrangement links TRBV29-1 to TRBJ1-1, with 7 bases identical to TRBD1. The germline V gene has CDR1 SQVTM and CDR2 ANQGSEA. The CDR3 is made up of 14 amino acids. Trimming at V came to 7 bases and at J to 0 bases, leaving 8 bases not matched to a gene.

In its sample, this clonotype was seen a few times. The J gene is TRBJ2-3, the V gene TRBV9, with 10 bases aligning to TRBD2. Per the germline V gene, CDR1 is SGDLS and CDR2 is YYNGEE. The CDR3 spans 16 residues. V gave up 2 bases and J gave up 3 bases; unmatched junction bases: 6. The CDR3 spells CASSVLAGEGTDTQYF. CDR3 nucleotides: TGTGCCAGCAGCGTTCTAGCGGGAGAGGGTACAGATACGCAGTATTTT.

The CDR3 loop is CASSPRTGGFNYEQYF. DNA for the CDR3: TGTGCCAGCAGCCCTCGGACAGGGGGCTTTAATTACGAGCAGTACTTC. The chain uses TRBV9 and TRBJ2-7; 11 bases are a match to TRBD1. Germline V gene sequence: CDR1 SGDLS, CDR2 YYNGEE. The CDR3 covers 16 residues. The V and J ends lost 4 bases and 4 bases, in that order; junction bases with no gene match: 10.

This clonotype was seen only a few times. This chain links TRBV28 with TRBJ2-1, with TRBD2 matching over 9 bases. Losses at the gene ends were 1 base for V and 7 bases for J; bases not matched to a gene: 5. CDR1 MDHEN and CDR2 SYDVKM come from the germline V gene. The CDR3 totals 15 residues. CDR3 nucleotide sequence: TGTGCCAGCAGTTTATATAGCGGGAGCGGGAATGAGCAGTTCTTC. Its translation: CASSLYSGSGNEQFF.

The gene calls are TRBV5-1 and TRBJ1-2; weak D call: TRBD1 (5 bases). Between the trimmed V and J ends, which lost 4 bases and 7 bases, there was a span of 17 bases. Germline V gene data show CDR1 as SGHRS and CDR2 as YFSETQ. There are 14 residues in the CDR3. The CDR3 protein is CASSPSGGVGGYTF. The CDR3 DNA is TGCGCCAGCAGCCCGTCTGGAGGGGTTGGTGGCTACACCTTC.

V gene TRBV12-3 or TRBV12-4 combines with J gene TRBJ1-3, with unresolved D. Trimming took 10 bases from V and 4 from J, leaving 8 bases between them. The length of the CDR3 is 11 residues. CDR3 amino acids: CANKGGNTIYF. The CDR3 region has the DNA TGTGCCAACAAAGGAGGAAACACCATATATTTT.

Only a few counts were recorded for this clonotype. The J gene is TRBJ2-1, the V gene TRBV6-5; 12 bases match TRBD2. V trimming: 5 bases; J trimming: 8 bases; junction bases outside the gene matches: 10. The CDR3 consists of 16 residues. Germline loops: CDR1 MNHEY, CDR2 SVGAGI. The CDR3 sequence: CASSRAGLAGAHEQFF. Here the CDR3 DNA reads TGTGCCAGCAGTCGCGCGGGACTAGCGGGCGCCCATGAGCAGTTCTTC.

On this clonotype itself: A much larger clonotype is one base distant, so this may be a read error. The chain joins TRBV10-3 to TRBJ2-3; TRBD2 matches 8 bases. V lost 2 bases and J lost 6; bases outside the gene matches: 7. Germline-derived CDR1 and CDR2 are ENHRY and SYGVKD. This CDR3 is built from 15 residues. For the CDR3, the DNA is TGTGCCATCAGTGAGGTCGGGGGGGCCGGGGATACGCAGTATTTT. This translates into CAISEVGGAGDTQYF.

V is TRBV20-1 and J is TRBJ2-3; 10 positions match TRBD2. Germline V CDR1 and CDR2: DFQATT, SNEGSKA (reference sequence). The V segment lost 6 bases and the J segment 3 bases; nucleotides outside the gene matches: 12. The CDR3 consists of 16 residues. The CDR3 loop is CSAQPSLAGVTDTQYF. In DNA, the CDR3 is TGCAGTGCACAACCCTCTCTAGCGGGGGTAACAGATACGCAGTATTTT.

J is TRBJ2-6 and V is TRBV7-8, with D hard to call. From germline, CDR1 is SGHVS and CDR2 FQNEAQ. The CDR3 sequence is 15 residues long. Trimming removed 1 base at V and 2 bases at J, with 6 bases between. CDR3 residues: CASSLDNTGANVLTF. CDR3 coding DNA: TGTGCCAGCAGCTTAGATAACACTGGGGCCAACGTCCTGACTTTC.

Comments on this clonotype: At one of its ends the junction is not consistent with the germline gene, which may arise from a read error. The chain has TRBV6-1 and TRBJ1-5; D is unresolved. Germline CDR1 reads MNHNS; CDR2 reads SASEGT. The CDR3 is 13 residues long. This chain's CDR3 is CASLLDSNQPQRF. In nucleotides, the CDR3 is TGTGCCAGCCTCCTAGATAGCAATCAGCCCCAGCGTTTT.

Comments on this clonotype: A read error is possible here, since a much larger clone lies one base away. The gene calls are TRBV5-1 and TRBJ2-7; 9 positions agree with TRBD2. Germline V lookup: CDR1 SGHRS, CDR2 YFSETQ. CDR3 length: 13 amino acids. The CDR3 nucleotides are TGCGCCGGCAGCCCTAGCGGGATCTACGAGCAGTACTTC. This translates into CAGSPSGIYEQYF.

This chain links TRBV24-1 with TRBJ2-3; 7 bases agree with TRBD1. The CDR3 contains 15 residues. Trimming cost V 3 bases and J 1 base; bases outside gene matches: 3. CDR1 KGHDR and CDR2 SFDVKD come from the germline V gene. The CDR3 DNA follows: TGTGCCACCAGTGATAGACAGGGTCGCACAGATACGCAGTATTTT. Residues: CATSDRQGRTDTQYF.

The sample holds a few counts of this clonotype. The rearrangement joins TRBV10-1 to TRBJ2-3, with D perhaps TRBD2 (5 bases). The V gene's germline CDR1 is WNHNN and CDR2 SYGVQD (reference sequence). Trimming left V 5 bases short and J 6 bases short, with 18 bases between. The CDR3 totals 15 residues. The CDR3 DNA reads as TGCGCCAGCAGTACCTCTAGCCAACTGGGGGATACGCAGTATTTT. Protein product: CASSTSSQLGDTQYF.

The chain is built from TRBV7-9 and TRBJ2-2; TRBD1 agrees at 7 bases. V shed 2 bases and J 6 bases; nucleotides not matched to a gene: 6. Germline-derived CDR1 and CDR2 are SEHNR and FQNEAQ (reference sequence). The CDR3 length is 15 residues. CDR3 in DNA: TGTGCCAGCAGCTTACTAGGGGGCTTCTCCGGGGAGCTGTTTTTT. Translating it yields CASSLLGGFSGELFF.

This clonotype was counted a few times. The chain carries TRBV28 and TRBJ2-6, with 8 nucleotides matching TRBD2. The CDR3 length is 17 residues. Germline CDR1 reads MDHEN; CDR2 reads SYDVKM. V shed 6 bases, J shed 0 bases, and the junction held 7 bases outside the gene matches. CDR3 bases: TGTGCCAGCAGCACCCCGGGGGGGCACTCTGGGGCCAACGTCCTGACTTTC. This gives the protein CASSTPGGHSGANVLTF.

This clonotype was seen many times. V gene TRBV5-1 combines with J gene TRBJ2-3, with unresolved D. Germline loops: CDR1 SGHRS, CDR2 YFSETQ. Trimming took 4 bases from V and 2 from J, leaving 5 bases between them. CDR3 size: 12 residues. CDR3 DNA: TGCGCCAGCAGCCGATACACAGATACGCAGTATTTT. As protein: CASSRYTDTQYF.

J is TRBJ2-7 and V is TRBV28, with a possible D match to TRBD1 (6 bases). CDR1 is MDHEN, CDR2 SYDVKM, per germline. Trimming pared 7 bases from V and 0 bases from J, leaving 19 bases between. The CDR3 runs to 16 residues. The chain's CDR3 is CASTIGGAVRSYEQYF. The DNA of the CDR3 is TGTGCCAGCACCATAGGGGGAGCGGTGCGCTCCTACGAGCAGTACTTC.

The rearrangement uses TRBV27 and TRBJ1-6; weak D call: TRBD1 (6 bases). The germline V gene encodes CDR1 MNHEY and CDR2 SMNVEV (reference sequence). The CDR3 has 15 amino acids. V was trimmed by 7 bases and J by 10 bases, leaving 20 bases between them. The CDR3 loop is CASTNLGGRGSPLHF. The CDR3 region has the DNA TGTGCCAGCACCAACCTTGGAGGGAGGGGGTCACCCCTCCACTTT.

This sequence joins TRBV6-1 and TRBJ1-1; no definite D call. V lost 2 bases and J 10 bases, leaving 11 bases between the germline ends. This CDR3 has 12 residues. CDR1 is MNHNS and CDR2 is SASEGT in the germline V gene. The CDR3 coding sequence is TGTGCCAGCAGTGAATTACACCCTCGAGCTTTCTTT. It specifies CASSELHPRAFF.

The chain is built from TRBV9 and TRBJ2-5; D is perhaps TRBD2 (5 bases). Trimming shortened V by 0 bases and J by 6 bases, and 12 bases separated the two germline ends. CDR3 length equals 14 residues. Looked up from germline, CDR1 is SGDLS and CDR2 is YYNGEE. The CDR3 reads CASSVGTDVKTQYF. The CDR3 bases are TGTGCCAGCAGCGTAGGGACTGACGTCAAGACCCAGTACTTC.

Note on this clonotype: Compared with germline, one end of the junction differs, possibly owing to a read error. The CDR3 reads CTSRRRGLRETQYF. In DNA, the CDR3 is TGTACCAGCAGGAGAAGAGGGTTGAGGGAGACCCAGTACTTC. V is TRBV28 and J is TRBJ2-5, with D possibly TRBD2 on 5 matching bases. The germline CDR1 and CDR2 sequences are MDHEN and SYDVKM. The CDR3 sequence is 14 residues long.